The text below deals with one TCR beta chain. TCRdb's table, derived via immunoSEQ multiplex PCR, lists solely in-frame clones and lacks some. The sample comprises about 220,000 clones, 80% to 90% of which are singletons, and around 3.2% rests with the top ten. This sample is part of a study of blood T cell repertoires in COVID-19. As for the study in general: There were acute and convalescent COVID-19 samples, and they came from the United States, Italy and Spain. Sources were T cells, B-cell-depleted T cells, or PBMCs; the material itself was cDNA or gDNA.

Germline values: CDR1 SNHLY, CDR2 FYNNEI. This CDR3 comprises 13 residues. The V gene lost 7 bases and the J gene lost 7 bases, with 11 bases spanning the gap. Sequenced input: PBMCs or T cells enriched from blood (not recorded which). This receptor was taken from a woman in her late teens or twenties in a cohort exposed to, infected with or recovered from COVID-19 (not recorded which). This chain uses TRBV2 with TRBJ1-6; a weak D match, TRBD1 (5 bases). This CDR3 is CASTGQLNSPLHF. CDR3 DNA: TGTGCCAGCACCGGACAACTGAATTCACCCCTCCACTTT. Full variable domain (remainder filled in from reference TRBV2 and TRBJ1-6): EPEVTQTPSHQVTQMGQEVILRCVPISNHLYFYWYRQILGQKVEFLVSFYNNEISEKSEIFDDQFSVERPDGSNFTLKIRSTKLEDSAMYFCASTGQLNSPLHFGNGTRLTVT.